This TCR beta chain was retrieved from a study of shared clonotypes between healthy human individuals (TCRdb year 2020). General notes on the study: A few men and a couple of women, aged 18 to 49 years, made up the cohort. For each donor, CD4 naive and CD4 memory were each run on three plates, CD8 naive on two plates, and CD8 memory on one plate. The study deeply sequenced blood TCR repertoires of about 5 healthy adults to estimate repertoire size and the extent of clonotype sharing between individuals. Libraries were prepared and TCR repertoires were sequenced by different laboratories using diverse techniques, in order to increase sequencing depth and limit assay-specific biases. Leukapheresis yielded between about 0.85 and 10 billion PBMCs per donor. What the study reported, not specific to this receptor: Because the study included a small number of donors, the genetic and exposure-history diversity represented was limited. Based on pairwise subsampling, the degree of clonotype sharing among donors was expected to be affected by sequencing depth. Sampling was restricted to blood, and TCR repertoires in tissue are likely to differ from TCR repertoires in blood. Estimated clonotype richness was generally larger for naive than for memory subsets. Across a few donors, around 5.4% of naive CD4, approximately 3.6% of naive CD8, 2.3% of memory CD4, and 0.4% of memory CD8 clonotypes were shared. Compared with non-shared clonotypes, the clonotypes found in all four sorted-subset donors had higher generation probabilities. Even with the large sequencing depth, rarefaction of the sorted-subset datasets indicated that sequencing was incomplete.

The CDR3, cysteine through phenylalanine, is 10 amino acids long. CDR3 DNA only is kept here, 30 bases in frame from base 1. Via the germline V gene (reference sequence), CDR1 is LNHDA and CDR2 SQIVND. Donors were healthy HIV-negative adults with no recently reported acute infections or vaccinations. All donors were Caucasian adults living in Nashville, Tennessee, USA. CD4+ T cells were enriched by magnetic negative selection, after which naive cells were positively selected on CD45RA and the negative fraction was taken as the memory subset. Blood was obtained by leukapheresis, after which PBMCs were separated by Ficoll-Histopaque density gradient centrifugation and cryopreserved in liquid nitrogen vapor phase. Analytical flow cytometry was used to check the purity and quantity of each magnetically sorted T cell population. Each sorted fraction had its genomic DNA isolated and then quantified by UV absorbance on a Nanodrop 2000c.

Using the deep immunoSEQ assay, TCR CDR3 regions were amplified from genomic DNA by multiplex PCR. Extracted genomic DNA from each cell subset was spread evenly across all wells of several immunoSEQ 96-well plates, with each plate serving as a replicate. For sorted subsets, around 200 ng genomic DNA, equal to 30,000 to 35,000 T cell genomes, was loaded into each replicate PCR. The purified libraries were quantified using a Qubit 3.0 fluorometer, sized with a Bioanalyzer 2100, and then quantified again using the KAPA Library Quantification kit. Every immunoSEQ 96-well plate was sequenced on a separate single-read 150-cycle Illumina NextSeq 550 flow cell. Concerning the study's data processing: Because the immunoSEQ output held only junctional sequences and lacked quality scores, the filtering could not match the filtering applied to full-length reads. To assign V/J genes and CDR3, sequences were annotated using PyIR, a Python wrapper for IgBLAST v1.9, with IMGT germline references. Reads were filtered out if the reads had weak V/J assignments (E-value above 1e-6), no CDR3, stop codons, out-of-frame junctions, or ambiguous translated residues. V3J clonotypes were defined as sequences sharing an identical inferred V gene, J gene, and CDR3 amino acid sequence. Percentage overlap between repertoires was computed as shared unique clonotypes divided by the size of the smaller repertoire. Repertoire richness was assessed with RTK rarefaction, the Chao1 estimator, and Recon v2.1 estimates of unobserved clonotypes. Generation probabilities for all TCRbeta clonotypes obtained by the gDNA method from several donors were computed using OLGA. Held by TCRdb, this immuneACCESS table contains in-frame sequences only and omits some clones. Under half of the omission traces to an unresolved V gene where checked; the cause of the rest is unknown. That table supplies the V and J calls and clone size; D and trimming were determined from the DNA. This sample gives 500,000 to 550,000 clones in total; 95% to 96% of them show up just once. The top ten clones comprise about 0.068% of the sample.

Note on this clone: Its cognate antigen has yet to be identified. Nothing much larger sits one base from this clone, and base qualities are not available.

The chain couples TRBV19 to TRBJ2-7; 7 bases in between match TRBD1. Sequencing input: naive CD4+ T cells sorted from blood. Explained via the paper, the cell subset or site label denotes: CD45RA+ positively selected. This clonotype originated in a woman aged 25-40 years in good health. The CDR3 in this case is CGRGFYEQYF. The DNA is as follows: TGTGGCAGGGGGTTTTACGAGCAGTACTTC.